The sample holds many counts of the clone carrying this T cell receptor beta chain. The data originate from a study of T cells after yellow fever vaccination. A process of 5'RACE template switching, which added a universal primer site and UMIs, was used to make TCR cDNA. TCRdb processed the 5' RACE reads anew with MiXCR; each CDR3 protein has one entry. The data show some 250,000 distinct CDR3 sequences, 6.5% to 8.5% seen once. The germline V gene has CDR1 SQVTM and CDR2 ANQGSEA. The CDR3 extends over 13 amino acids. V was clipped by 4 bases and J by 1 base, with 8 bases between them. The chain links TRBV29-1 to TRBJ2-1; D remains ambiguous. The sequence came from a young man who received the YFV17D yellow fever vaccine. The material was CD4+ T cells sorted from PBMCs, obtained 15 days after the yellow fever booster vaccination. The CDR3 sequence: CSVVGLSYNEQFF. CDR3 nucleotide sequence: TGCAGCGTTGTTGGGCTGTCCTACAATGAGCAGTTCTTC.